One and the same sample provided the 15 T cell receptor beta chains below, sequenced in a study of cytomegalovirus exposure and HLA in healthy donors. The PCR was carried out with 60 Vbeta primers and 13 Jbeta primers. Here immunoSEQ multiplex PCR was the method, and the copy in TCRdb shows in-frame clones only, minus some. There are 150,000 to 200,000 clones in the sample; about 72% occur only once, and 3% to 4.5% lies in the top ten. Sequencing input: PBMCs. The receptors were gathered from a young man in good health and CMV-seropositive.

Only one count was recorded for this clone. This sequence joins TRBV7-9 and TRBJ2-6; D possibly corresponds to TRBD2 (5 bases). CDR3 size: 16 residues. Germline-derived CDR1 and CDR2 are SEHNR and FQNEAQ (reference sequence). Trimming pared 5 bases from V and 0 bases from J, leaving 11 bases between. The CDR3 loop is CASSPRRSSGANVLTF. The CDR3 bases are TGTGCCAGCAGCCCCAGGAGGAGCTCTGGGGCCAACGTCCTGACTTTC.

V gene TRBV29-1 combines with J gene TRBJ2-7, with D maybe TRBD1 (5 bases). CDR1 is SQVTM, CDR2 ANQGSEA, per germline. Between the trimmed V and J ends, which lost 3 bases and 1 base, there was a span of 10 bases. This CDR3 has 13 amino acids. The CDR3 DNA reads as TGCAGCGTTGAGTCTTACAGGTCCTACGAGCAGTACTTC. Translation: CSVESYRSYEQYF.

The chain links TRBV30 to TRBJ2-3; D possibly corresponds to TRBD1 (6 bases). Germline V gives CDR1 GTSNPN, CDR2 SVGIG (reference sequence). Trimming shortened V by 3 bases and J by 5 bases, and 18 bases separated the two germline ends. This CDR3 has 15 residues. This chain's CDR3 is CAWRGRSRGIDTQYF. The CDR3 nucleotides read TGTGCCTGGAGGGGAAGAAGCAGGGGCATAGATACGCAGTATTTT.

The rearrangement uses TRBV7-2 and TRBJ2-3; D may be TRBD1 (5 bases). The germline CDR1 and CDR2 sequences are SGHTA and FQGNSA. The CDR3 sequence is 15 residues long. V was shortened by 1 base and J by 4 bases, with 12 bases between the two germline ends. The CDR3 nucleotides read TGTGCCAGCAGCTTAGGGGGCCCCTCTGCAGATACGCAGTATTTT. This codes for CASSLGGPSADTQYF.

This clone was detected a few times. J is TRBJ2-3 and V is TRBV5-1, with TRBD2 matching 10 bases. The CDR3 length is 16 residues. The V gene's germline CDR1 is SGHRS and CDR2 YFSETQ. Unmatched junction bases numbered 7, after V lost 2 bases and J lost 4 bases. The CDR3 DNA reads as TGCGCCAGCAGCTTTAACCTAGCGGGGGTTTCAGATACGCAGTATTTT. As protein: CASSFNLAGVSDTQYF.

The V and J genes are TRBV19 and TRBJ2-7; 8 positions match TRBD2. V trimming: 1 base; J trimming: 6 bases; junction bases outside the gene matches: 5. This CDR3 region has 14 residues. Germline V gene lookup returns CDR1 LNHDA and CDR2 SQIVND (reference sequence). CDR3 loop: CASSIGGLAREQYF. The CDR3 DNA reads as TGTGCCAGTAGTATAGGCGGACTAGCTCGCGAGCAGTACTTC.

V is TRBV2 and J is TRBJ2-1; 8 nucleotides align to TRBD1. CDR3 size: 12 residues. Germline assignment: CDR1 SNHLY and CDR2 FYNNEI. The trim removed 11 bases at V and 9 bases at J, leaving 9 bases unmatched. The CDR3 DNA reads TGTGCCGGAGGACAGGGTTGGAGTGAGCAGTTCTTC. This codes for CAGGQGWSEQFF.

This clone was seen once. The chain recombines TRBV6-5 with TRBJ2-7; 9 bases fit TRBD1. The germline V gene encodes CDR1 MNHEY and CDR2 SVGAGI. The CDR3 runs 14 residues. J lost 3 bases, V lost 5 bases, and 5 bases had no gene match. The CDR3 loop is CASSPGTGNYEQYF. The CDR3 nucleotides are TGTGCCAGCAGTCCCGGGACAGGGAACTACGAGCAGTACTTC.

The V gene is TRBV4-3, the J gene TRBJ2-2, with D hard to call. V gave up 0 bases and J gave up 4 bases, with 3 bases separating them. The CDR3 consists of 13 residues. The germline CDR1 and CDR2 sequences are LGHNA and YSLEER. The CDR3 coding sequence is TGCGCCAGCAGCCAAGACAGCACCGGGGAGCTGTTTTTT. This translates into CASSQDSTGELFF.

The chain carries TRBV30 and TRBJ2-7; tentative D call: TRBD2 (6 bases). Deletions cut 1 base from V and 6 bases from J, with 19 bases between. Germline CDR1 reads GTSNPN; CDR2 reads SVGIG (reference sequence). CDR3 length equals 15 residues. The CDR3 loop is CAWSALLRGPSEQYF. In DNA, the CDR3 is TGTGCCTGGAGTGCCCTTTTGCGGGGCCCTTCCGAGCAGTACTTC.

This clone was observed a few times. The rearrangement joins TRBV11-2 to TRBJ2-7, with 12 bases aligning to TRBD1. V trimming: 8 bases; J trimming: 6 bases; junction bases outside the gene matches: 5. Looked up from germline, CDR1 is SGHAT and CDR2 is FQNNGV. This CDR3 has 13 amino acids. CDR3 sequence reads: CASAGQGAGEQYF. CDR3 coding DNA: TGTGCCAGCGCGGGACAGGGGGCGGGCGAGCAGTACTTC.

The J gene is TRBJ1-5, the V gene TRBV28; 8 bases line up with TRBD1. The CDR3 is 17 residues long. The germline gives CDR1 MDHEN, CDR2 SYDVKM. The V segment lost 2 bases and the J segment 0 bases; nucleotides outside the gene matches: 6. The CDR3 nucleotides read TGTGCCAGCAGTTTAGGGACAGGTTTCTATAGCAATCAGCCCCAGCATTTT. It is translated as CASSLGTGFYSNQPQHF.

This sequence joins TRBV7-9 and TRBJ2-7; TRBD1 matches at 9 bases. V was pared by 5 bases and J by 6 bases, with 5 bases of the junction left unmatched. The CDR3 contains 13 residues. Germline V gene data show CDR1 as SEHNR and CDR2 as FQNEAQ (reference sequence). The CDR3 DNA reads TGTGCCAGCAGCATCGACAGGGGGACCGAGCAGTACTTC. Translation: CASSIDRGTEQYF.

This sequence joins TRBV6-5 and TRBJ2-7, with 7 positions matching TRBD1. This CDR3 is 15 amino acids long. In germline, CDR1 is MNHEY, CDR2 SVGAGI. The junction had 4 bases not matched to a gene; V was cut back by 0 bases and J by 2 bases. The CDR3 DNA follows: TGTGCCAGCAGTTACTCTGGGACAGAACCCTACGAGCAGTACTTC. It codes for CASSYSGTEPYEQYF.

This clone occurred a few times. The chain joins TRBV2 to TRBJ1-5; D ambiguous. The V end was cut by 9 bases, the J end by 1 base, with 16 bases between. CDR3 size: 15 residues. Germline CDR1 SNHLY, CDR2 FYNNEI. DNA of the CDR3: TGTGCCAGTACCATTTCAGGTCGGAGCAATCAGCCCCAGCATTTT. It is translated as CASTISGRSNQPQHF. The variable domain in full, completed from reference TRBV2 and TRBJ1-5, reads EPEVTQTPSHQVTQMGQEVILRCVPISNHLYFYWYRQILGQKVEFLVSFYNNEISEKSEIFDDQFSVERPDGSNFTLKIRSTKLEDSAMYFCASTISGRSNQPQHFGDGTRLSIL.